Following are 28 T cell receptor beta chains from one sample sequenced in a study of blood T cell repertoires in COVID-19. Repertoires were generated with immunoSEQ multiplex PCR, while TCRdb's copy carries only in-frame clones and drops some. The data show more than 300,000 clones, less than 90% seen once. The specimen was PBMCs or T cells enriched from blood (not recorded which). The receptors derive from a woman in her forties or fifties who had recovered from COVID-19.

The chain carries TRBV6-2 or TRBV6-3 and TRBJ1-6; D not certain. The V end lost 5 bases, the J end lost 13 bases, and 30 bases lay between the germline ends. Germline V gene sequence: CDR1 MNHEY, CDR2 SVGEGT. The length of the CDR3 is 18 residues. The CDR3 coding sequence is TGTGCCAGCAGTACCCCCCGACGGACTGCCGGGTTAGACCGTCCCCTCCACTTT. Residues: CASSTPRRTAGLDRPLHF.

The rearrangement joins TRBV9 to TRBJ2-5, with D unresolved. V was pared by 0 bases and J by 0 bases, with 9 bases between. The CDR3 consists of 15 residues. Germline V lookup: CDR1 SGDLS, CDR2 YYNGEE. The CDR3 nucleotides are TGTGCCAGCAGCGTAGGCGGTTCCTACCAAGAGACCCAGTACTTC. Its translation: CASSVGGSYQETQYF.

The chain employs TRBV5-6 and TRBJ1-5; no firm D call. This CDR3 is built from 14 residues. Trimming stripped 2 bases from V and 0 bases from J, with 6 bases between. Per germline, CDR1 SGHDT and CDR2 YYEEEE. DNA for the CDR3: TGTGCCAGCAGCTTACAGTATAGCAATCAGCCCCAGCATTTT. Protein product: CASSLQYSNQPQHF.

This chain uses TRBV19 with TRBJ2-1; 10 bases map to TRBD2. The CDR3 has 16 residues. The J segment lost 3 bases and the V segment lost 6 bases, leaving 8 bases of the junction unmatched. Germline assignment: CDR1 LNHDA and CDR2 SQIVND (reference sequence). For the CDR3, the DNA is TGTGCCAGTAGATCCTGGACTAGCGGACTCTACAATGAGCAGTTCTTC. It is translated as CASRSWTSGLYNEQFF. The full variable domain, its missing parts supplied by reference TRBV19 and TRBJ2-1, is DGGITQSPKYLFRKEGQNVTLSCEQNLNHDAMYWYRQDPGQGLRLIYYSQIVNDFQKGDIAEGYSVSREKKESFPLTVTSAQKNPTAFYLCASRSWTSGLYNEQFFGPGTRLTVL.

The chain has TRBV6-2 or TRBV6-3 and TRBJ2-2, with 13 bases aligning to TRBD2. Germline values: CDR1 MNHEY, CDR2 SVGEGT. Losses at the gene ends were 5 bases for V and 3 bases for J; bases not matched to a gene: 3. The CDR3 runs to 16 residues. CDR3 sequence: CASSRTSGSYTGELFF. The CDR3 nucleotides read TGTGCCAGCAGTCGGACTAGCGGGAGTTACACCGGGGAGCTGTTTTTT.

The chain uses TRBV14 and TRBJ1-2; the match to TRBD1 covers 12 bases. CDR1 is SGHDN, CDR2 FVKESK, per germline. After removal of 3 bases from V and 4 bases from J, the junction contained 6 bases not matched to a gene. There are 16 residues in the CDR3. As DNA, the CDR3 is TGTGCCAGCAGCCACCTGAGGGACAGGGGGCCCTATGGCTACACCTTC. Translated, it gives CASSHLRDRGPYGYTF.

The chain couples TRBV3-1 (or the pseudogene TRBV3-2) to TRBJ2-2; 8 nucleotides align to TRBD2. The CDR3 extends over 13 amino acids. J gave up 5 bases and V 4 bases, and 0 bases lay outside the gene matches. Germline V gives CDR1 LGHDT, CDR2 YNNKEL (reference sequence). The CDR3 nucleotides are TGTGCCAGCAGCCCGGGGGGGACCGGGGAGCTGTTTTTT. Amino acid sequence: CASSPGGTGELFF.

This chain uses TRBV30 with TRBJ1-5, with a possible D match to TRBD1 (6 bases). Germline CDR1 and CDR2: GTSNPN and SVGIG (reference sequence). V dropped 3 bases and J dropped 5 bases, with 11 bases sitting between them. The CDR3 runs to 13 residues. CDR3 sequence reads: CAWRRGLDQPQHF. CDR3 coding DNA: TGTGCCTGGAGGAGGGGGTTAGATCAGCCCCAGCATTTT.

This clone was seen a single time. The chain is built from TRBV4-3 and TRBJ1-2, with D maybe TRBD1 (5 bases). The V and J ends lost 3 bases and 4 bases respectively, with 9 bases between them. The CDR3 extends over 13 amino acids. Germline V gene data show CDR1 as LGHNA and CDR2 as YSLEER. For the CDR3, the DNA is TGCGCCAGCAGCCAGCAGGGAAGCTATGGCTACACCTTC. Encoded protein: CASSQQGSYGYTF.

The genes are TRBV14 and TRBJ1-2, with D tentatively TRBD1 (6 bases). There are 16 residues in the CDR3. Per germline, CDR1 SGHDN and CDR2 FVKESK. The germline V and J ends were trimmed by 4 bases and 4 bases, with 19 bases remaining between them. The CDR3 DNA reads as TGTGCCAGCAGCCCCGGGGCATTGGACAGCGGCTATGGCTACACCTTC. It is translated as CASSPGALDSGYGYTF. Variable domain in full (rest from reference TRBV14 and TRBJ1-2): EAGVTQFPSHSVIEKGQTVTLRCDPISGHDNLYWYRRVMGKEIKFLLHFVKESKQDESGMPNNRFLAERTGGTYSTLKVQPAELEDSGVYFCASSPGALDSGYGYTFGSGTRLTVV.

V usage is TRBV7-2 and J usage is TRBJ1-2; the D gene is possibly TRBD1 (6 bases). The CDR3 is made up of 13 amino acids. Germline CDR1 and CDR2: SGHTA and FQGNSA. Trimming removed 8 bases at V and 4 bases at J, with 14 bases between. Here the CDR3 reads CASQVRGTYGYTF. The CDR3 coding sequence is TGTGCCAGCCAGGTAAGGGGGACCTATGGCTACACCTTC.

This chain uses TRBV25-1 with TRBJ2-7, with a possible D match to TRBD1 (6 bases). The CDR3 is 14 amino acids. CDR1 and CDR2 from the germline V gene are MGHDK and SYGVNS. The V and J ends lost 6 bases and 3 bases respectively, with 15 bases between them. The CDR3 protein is CASRGGGRGYEQYF. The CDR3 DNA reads TGTGCCAGCAGGGGTGGCGGCAGGGGCTACGAGCAGTACTTC.

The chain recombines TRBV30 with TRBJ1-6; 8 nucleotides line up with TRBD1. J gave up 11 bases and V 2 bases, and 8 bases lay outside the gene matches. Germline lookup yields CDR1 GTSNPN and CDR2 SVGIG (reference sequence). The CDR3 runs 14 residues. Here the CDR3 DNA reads TGTGCCTGGAGTTCAGGGGGCGCCGGGACACCCCTCCACTTT. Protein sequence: CAWSSGGAGTPLHF.

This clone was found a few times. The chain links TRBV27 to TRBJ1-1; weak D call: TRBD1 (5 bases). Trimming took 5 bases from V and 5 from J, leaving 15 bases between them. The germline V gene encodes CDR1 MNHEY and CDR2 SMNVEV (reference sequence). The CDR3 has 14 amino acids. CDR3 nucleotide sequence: TGTGCCAGCAGTCTGCACGGGGGTGGAACTGAAGCTTTCTTT. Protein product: CASSLHGGGTEAFF.

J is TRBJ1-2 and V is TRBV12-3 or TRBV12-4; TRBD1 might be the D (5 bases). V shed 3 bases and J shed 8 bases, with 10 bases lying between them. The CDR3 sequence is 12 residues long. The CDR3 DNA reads TGTGCCAGCAGTTTCGGCAGACAGGGCTACACCTTC. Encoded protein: CASSFGRQGYTF.

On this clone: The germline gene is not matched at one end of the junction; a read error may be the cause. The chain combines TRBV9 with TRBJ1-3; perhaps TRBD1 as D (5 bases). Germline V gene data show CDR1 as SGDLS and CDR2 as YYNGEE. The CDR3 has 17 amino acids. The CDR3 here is CASSEGPGGISGNTTYF. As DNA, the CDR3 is TGTGCCAGCAGCGAGGGCCCGGGGGGGATCTCTGGAAACACCACATATTTT.

The CDR3 DNA reads as TGTGCCAGCAGTGAGTATGCGGGAGGGGCCTACAATGAGCAGTTCTTC. It specifies CASSEYAGGAYNEQFF. The chain recombines TRBV6-4 with TRBJ2-1, with 9 positions matching TRBD2. The trim removed 3 bases at V and 2 bases at J, leaving 5 bases unmatched. Germline assignment: CDR1 MRHNA and CDR2 SNTAGT. The CDR3 is made up of 16 amino acids.

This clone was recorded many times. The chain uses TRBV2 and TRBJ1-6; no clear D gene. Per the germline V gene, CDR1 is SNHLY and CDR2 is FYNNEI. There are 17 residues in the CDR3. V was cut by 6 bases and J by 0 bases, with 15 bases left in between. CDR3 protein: CASSTPRKSSYNSPLHF. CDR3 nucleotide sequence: TGTGCCAGCAGCACGCCCAGGAAGAGCTCCTATAATTCACCCCTCCACTTT.

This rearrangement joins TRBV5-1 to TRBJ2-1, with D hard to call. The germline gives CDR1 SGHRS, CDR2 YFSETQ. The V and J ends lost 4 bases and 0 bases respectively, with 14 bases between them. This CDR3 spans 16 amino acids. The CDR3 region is CASSPYGSGSYNEQFF. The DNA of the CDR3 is TGCGCCAGCAGCCCTTATGGCTCGGGCTCCTACAATGAGCAGTTCTTC.

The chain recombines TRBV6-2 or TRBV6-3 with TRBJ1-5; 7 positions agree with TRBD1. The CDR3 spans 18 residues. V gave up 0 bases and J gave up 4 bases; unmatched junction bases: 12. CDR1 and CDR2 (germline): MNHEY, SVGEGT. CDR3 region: CASSYSLPGGLGNQPQHF. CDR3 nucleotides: TGTGCCAGCAGTTACTCGCTACCAGGGGGGCTCGGGAATCAGCCCCAGCATTTT.

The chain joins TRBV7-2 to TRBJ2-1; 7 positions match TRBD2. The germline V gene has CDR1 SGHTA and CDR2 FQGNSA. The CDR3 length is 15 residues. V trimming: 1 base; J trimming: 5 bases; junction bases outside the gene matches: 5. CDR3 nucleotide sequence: TGTGCCAGCAGCTTAGTTGGGACTACCGACAATGAGCAGTTCTTC. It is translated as CASSLVGTTDNEQFF.

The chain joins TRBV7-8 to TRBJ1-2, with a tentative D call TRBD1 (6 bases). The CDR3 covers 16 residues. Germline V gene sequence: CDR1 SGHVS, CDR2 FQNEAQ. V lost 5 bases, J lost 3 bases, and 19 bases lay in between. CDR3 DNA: TGTGCCAGCAGCAACGACCCCGGGACAAGACACTATGGCTACACCTTC. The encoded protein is CASSNDPGTRHYGYTF.

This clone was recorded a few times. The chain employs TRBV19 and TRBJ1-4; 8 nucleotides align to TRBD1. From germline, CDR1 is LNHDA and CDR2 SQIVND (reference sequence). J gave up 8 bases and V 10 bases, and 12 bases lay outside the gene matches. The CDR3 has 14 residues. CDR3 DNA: TGTGCCACCCATTACACAGGGGGATCCGAAAAACTGTTTTTT. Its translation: CATHYTGGSEKLFF. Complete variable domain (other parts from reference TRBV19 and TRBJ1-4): DGGITQSPKYLFRKEGQNVTLSCEQNLNHDAMYWYRQDPGQGLRLIYYSQIVNDFQKGDIAEGYSVSREKKESFPLTVTSAQKNPTAFYLCATHYTGGSEKLFFGSGTQLSVL.

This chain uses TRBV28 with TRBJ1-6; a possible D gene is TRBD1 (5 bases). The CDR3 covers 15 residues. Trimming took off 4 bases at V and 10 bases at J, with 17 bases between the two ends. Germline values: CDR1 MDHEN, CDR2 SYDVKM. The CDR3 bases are TGTGCCAGCAGTTCCTCAGGACATATCGGGTCACCCCTCCACTTT. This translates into CASSSSGHIGSPLHF.

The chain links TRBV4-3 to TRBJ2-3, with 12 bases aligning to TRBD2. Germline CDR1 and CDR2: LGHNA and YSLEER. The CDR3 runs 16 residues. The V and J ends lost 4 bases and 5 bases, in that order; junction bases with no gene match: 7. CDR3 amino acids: CASSLRLAGVEDTQYF. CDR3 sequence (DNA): TGCGCCAGCAGCCTCCGACTAGCGGGGGTTGAAGATACGCAGTATTTT.

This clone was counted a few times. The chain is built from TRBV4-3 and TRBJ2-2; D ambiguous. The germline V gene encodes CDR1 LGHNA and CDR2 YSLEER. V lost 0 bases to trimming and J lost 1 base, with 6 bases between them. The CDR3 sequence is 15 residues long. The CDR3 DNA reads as TGCGCCAGCAGCCAAGATCGACAGAACACCGGGGAGCTGTTTTTT. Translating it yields CASSQDRQNTGELFF.

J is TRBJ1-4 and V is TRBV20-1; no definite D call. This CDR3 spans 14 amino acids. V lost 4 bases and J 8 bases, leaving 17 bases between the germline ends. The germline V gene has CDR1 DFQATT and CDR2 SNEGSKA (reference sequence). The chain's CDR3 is CSANDREAKEKLFF. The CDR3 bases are TGCAGTGCTAATGATAGAGAGGCGAAAGAAAAACTGTTTTTT.

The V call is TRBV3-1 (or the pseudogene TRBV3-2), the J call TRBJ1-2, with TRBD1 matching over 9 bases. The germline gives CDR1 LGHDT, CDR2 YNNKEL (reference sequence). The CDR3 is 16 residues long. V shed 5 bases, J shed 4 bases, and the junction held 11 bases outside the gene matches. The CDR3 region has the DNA TGTGCCAGCAGCGCCCGGGACAGGGCTTCGGTCTATGGCTACACCTTC. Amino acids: CASSARDRASVYGYTF.